Reported below is one T cell receptor beta chain. What it binds is not known. V dropped 3 bases and J dropped 4 bases, with 14 bases sitting between them. Germline V CDR1 and CDR2: SGHVS, FQNEAQ. The CDR3 extends over 15 amino acids. This specimen comes from a study of OX40 agonist ivuxolimab in advanced cancers. The overall study: Three patients, one with hepatocellular carcinoma and two with cutaneous melanoma, achieved partial responses.

Here immunoSEQ multiplex PCR was the method, and the copy in TCRdb shows in-frame clones only, minus some. Among fewer than 60,000 clones listed, roughly 85% were seen once. General study points: A proportion of nonresponders additionally exhibited low normalized T-cell clonal expansion. CD8+ T cells were the subset that, on average, had more expanded clones than CD4+.

The TCR comes from an adult with an advanced solid tumor such as melanoma, head and neck, liver or kidney cancer. The sequenced sample was CD4+ or CD8+ T cells sorted from blood, obtained in a trial of the OX40 agonist ivuxolimab. The chain employs TRBV7-8 and TRBJ2-3; tentatively, D is TRBD1 (6 bases). As DNA, the CDR3 is TGTGCCAGCAGCTTCTTACAGGGAATTTCAGATACGCAGTATTTT. Amino acid sequence: CASSFLQGISDTQYF.